Listed below are T cell receptor beta chains from one sample, sequenced in a study of blood T cell repertoires in COVID-19. Here immunoSEQ multiplex PCR was the method, and the copy in TCRdb shows in-frame clones only, minus some. The sample holds 200,000 to 300,000 clones, around 90% seen once. Sequencing was performed on peripheral blood. Every receptor here comes from a man aged 30-40 years with COVID-19, enrolled during active disease. Both conserved end residues are part of each CDR3. The order of the fields is CDR3 length, V gene, CDR3 protein.

13,TRBV12-3/TRBV12-4,CASSLAESTEAFF
13,TRBV11-2,CASSWAYTYEQYF
15,TRBV11-2,CASSLGRGGSQPQHF
14,TRBV19,CASSIDRGGGEQYF
13,TRBV27,CASSPVEGTEAFF
16,TRBV5-1,CASSTPMGQGSAEAFF
16,TRBV14,CASSQVGGLLSYEQYF
14,TRBV29-1,CSVALAGGLNEQFF
12,TRBV6-5,CASSYPGGPQHF
14,TRBV29-1,CSVEGGGNDEKLFF
14,TRBV11-1,CASSLVGRAEGYTF
16,TRBV5-4,CASSPGGGRGLHEQYF
14,TRBV30,CAWVAEIPGNTIYF
13,TRBV30,CAWSEDSAIEAFF
14,TRBV18,CASSPPGGYNEQFF
14,TRBV6-2/TRBV6-3,CASCLTDTYNEQFF
14,TRBV27,CASSLWGGRYGYTF
14,TRBV2,CASRFSGYQETQYF
14,TRBV5-1,CASSLGATSYEQYF
13,TRBV11-3,CASSFYGGDTQYF